A selection of T cell receptor beta chains follows, all from one sample in a study of follicular helper T cells after annual influenza vaccination. Measured with immunoSEQ multiplex PCR; TCRdb has only the in-frame clones, and not every one. The table lists about 10,000 clones, under 90% of them singletons. Sequenced here: CXCR5- memory CD4+ T cells sorted from blood, sampled 7 days after influenza vaccination. These receptors originate from an adult who received the influenza vaccine. The CDR3 runs from the conserved cysteine through the conserved F or W. Fields, in order: D gene, J gene, V gene, clone size, CDR3 DNA, CDR3 protein. D genes are given only for firm matches. Where a row states a size, it is once, few, many or the class of an expanded clone; other rows omit it.

D gene: TRBD1; J gene: TRBJ2-7; V gene: TRBV10-3; clone size: .; CDR3 DNA: TGTGCCATCACAGGGGGCTACGAGCAGTACTTC; CDR3 protein: CAITGGYEQYF
D gene: TRBD2; J gene: TRBJ2-1; V gene: TRBV16; clone size: .; CDR3 DNA: TGTGCCAGCAGCCAGAGGAGGACTAGCGGGGGTAATGAGCAGTTCTTC; CDR3 protein: CASSQRRTSGGNEQFF
D gene: .; J gene: TRBJ1-4; V gene: TRBV6-5; clone size: .; CDR3 DNA: TGTGCCAGCGGCCCGGGGAGGGTTGAAAAACTGTTTTTT; CDR3 protein: CASGPGRVEKLFF
D gene: TRBD1; J gene: TRBJ2-5; V gene: TRBV5-5; clone size: .; CDR3 DNA: TGTGCCAGCAGCCGACAGGGTGGGCAAGAGACCCAGTACTTC; CDR3 protein: CASSRQGGQETQYF
D gene: .; J gene: TRBJ2-2; V gene: TRBV9; clone size: once; CDR3 DNA: TGTGCCAGCAGCGTCAACACCGGGGAGCTGTTTTTT; CDR3 protein: CASSVNTGELFF
D gene: .; J gene: TRBJ2-7; V gene: TRBV7-2; clone size: .; CDR3 DNA: TGTGCCAGCAGCTTTCCCAGGGGTTCGGGCTACGAGCAGTACTTC; CDR3 protein: CASSFPRGSGYEQYF
D gene: TRBD1; J gene: TRBJ2-3; V gene: TRBV7-9; clone size: .; CDR3 DNA: TGTGCCAGCAGCTCGGGACAGGGTAACACAGATACGCAGTATTTT; CDR3 protein: CASSSGQGNTDTQYF
D gene: TRBD2; J gene: TRBJ2-7; V gene: TRBV5-1; clone size: .; CDR3 DNA: TGCGCCAGCAGCTCCCGGGGGGCCTACGAGCAGTACTTC; CDR3 protein: CASSSRGAYEQYF
D gene: .; J gene: TRBJ1-5; V gene: TRBV5-1; clone size: .; CDR3 DNA: TGCGCCAGCAGCTTGGGTGTCGGGTTATTCAATCAGCCCCAGCATTTT; CDR3 protein: CASSLGVGLFNQPQHF
D gene: TRBD1; J gene: TRBJ1-2; V gene: TRBV11-2; clone size: .; CDR3 DNA: TGTGCCAGCAGCCCACGAGCCGGACAGGGAAACTATGGCTACACCTTC; CDR3 protein: CASSPRAGQGNYGYTF
D gene: TRBD1; J gene: TRBJ1-1; V gene: TRBV5-1; clone size: .; CDR3 DNA: TGCGCCAGCAGCCAGGACAGGGTGAACACTGAAGCTTTCTTT; CDR3 protein: CASSQDRVNTEAFF
D gene: TRBD1; J gene: TRBJ2-7; V gene: TRBV15; clone size: .; CDR3 DNA: TGTGCCACCAGCAGAGGGGACAGGGGGTACGAGCAGTACTTC; CDR3 protein: CATSRGDRGYEQYF
D gene: .; J gene: TRBJ1-6; V gene: TRBV27; clone size: few; CDR3 DNA: TGTGCCAGCTCAGGGTTTAGCTCCTATAATTCACCCCTCCACTTT; CDR3 protein: CASSGFSSYNSPLHF
D gene: TRBD2; J gene: TRBJ2-3; V gene: TRBV7-2; clone size: once; CDR3 DNA: TGTGCCAGCAGCTATTTGCCCGCGGGGGGGCCTGATACGCAGTATTTT; CDR3 protein: CASSYLPAGGPDTQYF
D gene: TRBD1; J gene: TRBJ2-7; V gene: TRBV5-1; clone size: .; CDR3 DNA: TGCGCCAGCAGTCGGGACAGGGACTACGAGCAGTACTTC; CDR3 protein: CASSRDRDYEQYF
D gene: .; J gene: TRBJ2-5; V gene: TRBV6-1; clone size: .; CDR3 DNA: TGTGCCAGCGGAACAGGGCCCCAAGAGACCCAGTACTTC; CDR3 protein: CASGTGPQETQYF
D gene: .; J gene: TRBJ1-1; V gene: TRBV29-1; clone size: .; CDR3 DNA: TGCAGCGTTAGACAGGTGTTGAACACTGAAGCTTTCTTT; CDR3 protein: CSVRQVLNTEAFF
D gene: .; J gene: TRBJ1-1; V gene: TRBV5-5; clone size: .; CDR3 DNA: TGTGCCAGCAGCTCTAGTACAAACACTGAAGCTTTCTTT; CDR3 protein: CASSSSTNTEAFF
D gene: TRBD2; J gene: TRBJ2-7; V gene: TRBV14; clone size: .; CDR3 DNA: TGTGCCAGCAGCCCATTAGCGGGGGGGTTGGAGCAGTACTTC; CDR3 protein: CASSPLAGGLEQYF
D gene: TRBD1; J gene: TRBJ2-7; V gene: TRBV7-9; clone size: few; CDR3 DNA: TGTGCCAGCTCGAATTGGCAGGGGGCTGACGAGCAGTACTTC; CDR3 protein: CASSNWQGADEQYF
D gene: TRBD1; J gene: TRBJ2-1; V gene: TRBV4-1; clone size: .; CDR3 DNA: TGCGCCAGCAGCCCAGGGACAGGGCCCTACAATGAGCAGTTCTTC; CDR3 protein: CASSPGTGPYNEQFF
D gene: TRBD1; J gene: TRBJ2-6; V gene: TRBV9; clone size: .; CDR3 DNA: TGTGCCAGCAGCGTAGCGGGACAGAGCTCTGGGGCCAACGTCCTGACTTTC; CDR3 protein: CASSVAGQSSGANVLTF
D gene: .; J gene: TRBJ2-6; V gene: TRBV5-8; clone size: .; CDR3 DNA: TGTGCCAGCAGCCTAGGACATACCTCTGGGGCCAACGTCCTGACTTTC; CDR3 protein: CASSLGHTSGANVLTF
D gene: .; J gene: TRBJ2-3; V gene: TRBV18; clone size: .; CDR3 DNA: TGTGCCAGCTCACCACCTGGGCTAGCAACAGATACGCAGTATTTT; CDR3 protein: CASSPPGLATDTQYF
D gene: .; J gene: TRBJ2-1; V gene: TRBV2; clone size: .; CDR3 DNA: TGTGCCAGCAGTGAAAGGGGAAATGGGGATGAGCAGTTCTTC; CDR3 protein: CASSERGNGDEQFF
D gene: .; J gene: TRBJ2-6; V gene: TRBV4-3; clone size: .; CDR3 DNA: TGCGCCAGCAGCCAAGACCTAACAGGGTCTGGGGCCAACGTCCTGACTTTC; CDR3 protein: CASSQDLTGSGANVLTF
D gene: .; J gene: TRBJ1-2; V gene: TRBV5-1; clone size: .; CDR3 DNA: TGCGCCAGCAGCTTGGCCGGACAGAGGATACAAAACTATGGCTACACCTTC; CDR3 protein: CASSLAGQRIQNYGYTF
D gene: .; J gene: TRBJ1-5; V gene: TRBV2; clone size: .; CDR3 DNA: TGTGCCAGCAGTGCAGACTATAGCAATCAGCCCCAGCATTTT; CDR3 protein: CASSADYSNQPQHF
D gene: TRBD2; J gene: TRBJ2-3; V gene: TRBV5-4; clone size: .; CDR3 DNA: TGTGCCAGCAGCTTTGGAGCCAGGGGAAGGAGCGGGGGTAGCACAGATACGCAGTATTTT; CDR3 protein: CASSFGARGRSGGSTDTQYF
D gene: .; J gene: TRBJ2-7; V gene: TRBV7-2; clone size: .; CDR3 DNA: TGTGCCAGCAGCCAGACCCACTACGAGCAGTACTTC; CDR3 protein: CASSQTHYEQYF
D gene: .; J gene: TRBJ1-2; V gene: TRBV19; clone size: .; CDR3 DNA: TGTGCCAGTAGTATACGGGGGGGTTTCCAGGCCTATGGCTACACCTTC; CDR3 protein: CASSIRGGFQAYGYTF
D gene: .; J gene: TRBJ2-3; V gene: TRBV25-1; clone size: .; CDR3 DNA: TGTGCCAGCAGTTCACAGGGCCGTACTAGCACAGATACGCAGTATTTT; CDR3 protein: CASSSQGRTSTDTQYF